The entry that follows covers one TCR beta chain sequence. Its antigen is not identified. This specimen belongs to a study of cytomegalovirus exposure and HLA in healthy donors. Researchers ran the PCR with 60 Vbeta and 13 Jbeta primers. Under the authors' procedure: In a later analysis, of 84 million or so unique beta chains, roughly 11 million appeared in at least two donors. The assay was immunoSEQ multiplex PCR, and TCRdb's table has in-frame clones only and misses some. The V and J calls and clone size come from that table; D and trimming were worked out from the DNA. The table includes 150,000 to 200,000 clones, roughly 80% detected once. Overall study results and limits: The study flagged approximately 180 TCR beta chains as cytomegalovirus-associated. The availability of immune exposure information extended only to CMV serostatus. Near-uniform donor sequencing depth was presumed by presence/absence analyses.

This sequence originates from a man in his forties or fifties in good health and CMV-seronegative. Input material: PBMCs.

CDR3 loop: CASSLRPGQMNTEAFF. Written as DNA, the CDR3 is TGCGCCAGCAGCCTTCGCCCGGGACAGATGAACACTGAAGCTTTCTTT. The chain joins TRBV5-1 to TRBJ1-1, with TRBD1 matching over 7 bases. Germline CDR1 and CDR2: SGHRS and YFSETQ. The CDR3 runs 16 residues. V lost 4 bases, J lost 0 bases, and 9 bases stayed unmatched.